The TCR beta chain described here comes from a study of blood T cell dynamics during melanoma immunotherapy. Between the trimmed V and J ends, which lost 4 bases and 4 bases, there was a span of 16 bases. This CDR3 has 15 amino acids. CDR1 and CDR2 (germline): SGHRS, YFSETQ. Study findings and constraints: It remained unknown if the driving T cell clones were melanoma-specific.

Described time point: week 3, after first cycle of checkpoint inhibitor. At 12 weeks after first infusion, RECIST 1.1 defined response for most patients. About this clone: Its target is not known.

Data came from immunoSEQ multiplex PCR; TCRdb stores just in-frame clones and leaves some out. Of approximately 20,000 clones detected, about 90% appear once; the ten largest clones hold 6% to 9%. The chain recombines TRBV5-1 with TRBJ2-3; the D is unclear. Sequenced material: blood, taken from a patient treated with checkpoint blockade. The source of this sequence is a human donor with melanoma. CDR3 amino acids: CASSLKTAGPDTQYF. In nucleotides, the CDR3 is TGCGCCAGCAGCCTAAAGACGGCCGGTCCAGATACGCAGTATTTT.